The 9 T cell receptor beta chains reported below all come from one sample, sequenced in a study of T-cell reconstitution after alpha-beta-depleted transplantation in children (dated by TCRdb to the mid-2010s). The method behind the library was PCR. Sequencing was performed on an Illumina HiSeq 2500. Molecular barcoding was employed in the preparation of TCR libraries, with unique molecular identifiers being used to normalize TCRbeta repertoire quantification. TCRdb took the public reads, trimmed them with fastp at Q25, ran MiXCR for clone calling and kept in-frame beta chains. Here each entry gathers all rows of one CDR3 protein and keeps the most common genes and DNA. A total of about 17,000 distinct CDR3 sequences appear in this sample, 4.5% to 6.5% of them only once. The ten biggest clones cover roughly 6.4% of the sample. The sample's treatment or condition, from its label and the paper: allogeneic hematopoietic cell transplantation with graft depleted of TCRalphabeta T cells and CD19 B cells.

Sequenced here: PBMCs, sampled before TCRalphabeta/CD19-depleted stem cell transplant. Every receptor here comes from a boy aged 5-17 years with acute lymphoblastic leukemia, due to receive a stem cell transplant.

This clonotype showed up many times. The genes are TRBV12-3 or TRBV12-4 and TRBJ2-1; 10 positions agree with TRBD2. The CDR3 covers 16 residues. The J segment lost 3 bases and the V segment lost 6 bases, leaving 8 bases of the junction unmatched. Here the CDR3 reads CASRTGLAESYNEQFF. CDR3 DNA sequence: TGTGCCAGCAGGACAGGACTAGCGGAGAGCTACAATGAGCAGTTCTTC.

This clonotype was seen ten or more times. Here the CDR3 reads CSAEPGTGFYEQYF. DNA of the CDR3: TGCAGTGCTGAGCCCGGGACAGGCTTTTACGAGCAGTACTTC. The rearrangement uses TRBV20-1 and TRBJ2-7; 8 bases match TRBD1. Per germline, CDR1 DFQATT and CDR2 SNEGSKA (reference sequence). Trimming took 5 bases from V and 4 from J; bases not matched to a gene: 10. The CDR3 consists of 14 residues.

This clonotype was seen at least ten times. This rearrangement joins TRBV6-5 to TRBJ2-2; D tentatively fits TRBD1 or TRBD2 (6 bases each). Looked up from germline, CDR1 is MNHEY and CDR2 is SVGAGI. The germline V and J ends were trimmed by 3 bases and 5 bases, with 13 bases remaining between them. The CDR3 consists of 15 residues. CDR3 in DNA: TGTGCCAGCAGTTATCTGGGGGGCGAAACCGGGGAGCTGTTTTTT. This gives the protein CASSYLGGETGELFF.

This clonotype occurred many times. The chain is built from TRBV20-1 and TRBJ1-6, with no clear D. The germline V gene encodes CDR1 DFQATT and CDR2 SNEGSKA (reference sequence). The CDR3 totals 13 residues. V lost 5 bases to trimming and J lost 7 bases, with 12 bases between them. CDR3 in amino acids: CSARYTINSPLHF. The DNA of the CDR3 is TGCAGTGCTCGCTACACAATCAATTCACCCCTCCACTTT.

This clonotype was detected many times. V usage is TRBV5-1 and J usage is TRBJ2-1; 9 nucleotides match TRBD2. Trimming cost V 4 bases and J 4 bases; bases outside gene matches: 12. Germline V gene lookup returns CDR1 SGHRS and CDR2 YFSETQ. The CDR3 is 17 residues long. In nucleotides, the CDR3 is TGCGCCAGCAGCCCCCGCCTTAGAGCGGGGGGTTACAATGAGCAGTTCTTC. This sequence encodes CASSPRLRAGGYNEQFF.

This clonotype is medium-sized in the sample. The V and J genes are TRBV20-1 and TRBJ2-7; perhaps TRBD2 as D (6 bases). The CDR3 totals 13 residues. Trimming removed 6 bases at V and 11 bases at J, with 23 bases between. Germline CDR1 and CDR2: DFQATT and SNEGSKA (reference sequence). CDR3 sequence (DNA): TGCAGTGCCCTCCCGGGGAGGCCCGGGATCAAGTACTTC. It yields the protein CSALPGRPGIKYF.

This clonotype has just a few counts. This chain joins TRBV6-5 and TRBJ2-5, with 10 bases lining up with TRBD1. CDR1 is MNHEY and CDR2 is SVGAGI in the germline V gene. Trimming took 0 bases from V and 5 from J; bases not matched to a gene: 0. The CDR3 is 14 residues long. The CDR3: CASSYSTGGETQYF. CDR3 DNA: TGTGCCAGCAGTTACTCGACAGGGGGCGAGACCCAGTACTTC.

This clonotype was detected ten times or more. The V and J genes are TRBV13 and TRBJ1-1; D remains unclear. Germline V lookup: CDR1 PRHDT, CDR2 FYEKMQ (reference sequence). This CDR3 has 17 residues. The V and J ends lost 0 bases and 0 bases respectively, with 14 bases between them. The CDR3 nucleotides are TGTGCCAGCAGCTTAGGCCCCGGACCGAGGATGAACACTGAAGCTTTCTTT. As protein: CASSLGPGPRMNTEAFF.

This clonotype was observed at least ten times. CDR3 residues: CASSYSTGAAQETQYF. The CDR3 region has the DNA TGTGCCAGCAGTTACTCGACAGGGGCAGCCCAAGAGACCCAGTACTTC. V is TRBV6-5 and J is TRBJ2-5; 8 nucleotides match TRBD1. Trimming at V came to 0 bases and at J to 1 base, leaving 4 bases not matched to a gene. This CDR3 has 16 amino acids. CDR1 and CDR2 (germline): MNHEY, SVGAGI.